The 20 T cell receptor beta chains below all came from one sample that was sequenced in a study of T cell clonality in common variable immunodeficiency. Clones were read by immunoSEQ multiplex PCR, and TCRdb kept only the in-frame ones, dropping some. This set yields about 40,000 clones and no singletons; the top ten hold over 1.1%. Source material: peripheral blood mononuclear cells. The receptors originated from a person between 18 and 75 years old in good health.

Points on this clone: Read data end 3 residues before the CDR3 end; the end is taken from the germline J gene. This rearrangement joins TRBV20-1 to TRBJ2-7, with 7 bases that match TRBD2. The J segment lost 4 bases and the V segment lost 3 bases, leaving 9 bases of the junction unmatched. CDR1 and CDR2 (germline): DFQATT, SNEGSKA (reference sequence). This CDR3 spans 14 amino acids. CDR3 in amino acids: CSARGSAGEYEQYF. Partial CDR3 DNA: TGCAGTGCTAGGGGTTCGGCGGGAGAGTACGAG.

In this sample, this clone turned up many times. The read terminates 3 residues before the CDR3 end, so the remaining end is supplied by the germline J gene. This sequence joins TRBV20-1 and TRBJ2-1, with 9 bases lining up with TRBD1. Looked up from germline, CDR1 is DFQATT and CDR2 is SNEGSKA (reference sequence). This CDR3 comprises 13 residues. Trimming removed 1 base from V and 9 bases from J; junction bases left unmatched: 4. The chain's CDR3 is CSARGDRDSEQFF. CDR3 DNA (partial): TGCAGTGCTAGAGGGGACAGGGATAGTGAG.

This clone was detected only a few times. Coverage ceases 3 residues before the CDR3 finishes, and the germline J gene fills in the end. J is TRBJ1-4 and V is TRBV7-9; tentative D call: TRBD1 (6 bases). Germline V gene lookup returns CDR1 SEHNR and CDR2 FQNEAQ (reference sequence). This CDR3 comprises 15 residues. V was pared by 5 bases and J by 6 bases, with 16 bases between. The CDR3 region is CASSSTGSGDEKLFF. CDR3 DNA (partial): TGTGCCAGCAGCAGTACAGGGTCCGGAGATGAAAAA.

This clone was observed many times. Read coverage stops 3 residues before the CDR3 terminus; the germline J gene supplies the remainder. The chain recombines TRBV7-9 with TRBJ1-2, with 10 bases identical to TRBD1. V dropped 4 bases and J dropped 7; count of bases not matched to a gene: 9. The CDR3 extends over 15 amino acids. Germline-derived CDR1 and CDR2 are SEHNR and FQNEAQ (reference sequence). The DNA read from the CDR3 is TGTGCCAGCAGCTCTACCGGGACAGGGGCCTCTGGC. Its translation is CASSSTGTGASG. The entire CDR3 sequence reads CASSSTGTGASGYTF.

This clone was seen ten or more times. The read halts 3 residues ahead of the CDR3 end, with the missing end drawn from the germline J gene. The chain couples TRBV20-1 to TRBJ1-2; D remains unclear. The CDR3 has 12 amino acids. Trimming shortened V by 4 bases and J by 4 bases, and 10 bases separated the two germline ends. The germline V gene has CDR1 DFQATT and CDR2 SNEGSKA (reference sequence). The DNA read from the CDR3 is TGCAGTGCTAACCGGTACTCCTATGGC. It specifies CSANRYSYG. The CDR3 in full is CSANRYSYGYTF.

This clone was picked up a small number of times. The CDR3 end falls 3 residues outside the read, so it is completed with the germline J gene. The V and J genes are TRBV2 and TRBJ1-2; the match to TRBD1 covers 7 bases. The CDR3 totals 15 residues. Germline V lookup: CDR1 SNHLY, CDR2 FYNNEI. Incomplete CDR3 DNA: TGTGCCAGCAGCCTTTCACAAACAGGGGCGGGAGGC. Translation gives CASSLSQTGAGG. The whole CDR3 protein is CASSLSQTGAGGYTF.

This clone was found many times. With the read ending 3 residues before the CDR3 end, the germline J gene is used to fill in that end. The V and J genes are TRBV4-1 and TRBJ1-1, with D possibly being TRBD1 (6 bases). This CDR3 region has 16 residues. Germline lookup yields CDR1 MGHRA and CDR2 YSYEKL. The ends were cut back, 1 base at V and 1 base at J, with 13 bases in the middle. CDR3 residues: CASSQVSGGKNTEAFF. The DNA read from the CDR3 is TGCGCCAGCAGCCAAGTTAGTGGGGGCAAGAACACTGAA.

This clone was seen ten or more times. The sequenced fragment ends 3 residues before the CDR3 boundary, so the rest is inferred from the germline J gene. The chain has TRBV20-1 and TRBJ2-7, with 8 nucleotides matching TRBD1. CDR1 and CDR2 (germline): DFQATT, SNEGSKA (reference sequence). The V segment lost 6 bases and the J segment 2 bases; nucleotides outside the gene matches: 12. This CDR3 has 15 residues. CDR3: CSATPQDRAAYEQYF. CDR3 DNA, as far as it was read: TGCAGTGCCACGCCCCAGGACAGGGCGGCCTACGAG.

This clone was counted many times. The CDR3 bases that were read are TGCAGTGCTAGAGGGGGGACTAGGAACACCGGGGAG. Translating it yields CSARGGTRNTGE. The complete CDR3 reads CSARGGTRNTGELFF. The chain uses TRBV20-1 and TRBJ2-2, with 8 bases identical to TRBD2. The read is 3 residues too short to cover the CDR3 end, so that end is filled in from the germline J gene. CDR3 length: 15 amino acids. Germline V gives CDR1 DFQATT, CDR2 SNEGSKA (reference sequence). V lost 1 base, J lost 1 base, and 2 bases stayed unmatched.

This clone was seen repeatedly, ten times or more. CDR3 amino acids: CASSFQVSSYNEQFF. Partial CDR3 DNA: TGTGCCAGCAGCTTTCAGGTTTCCTCCTACAATGAG. The V gene is TRBV5-4, the J gene TRBJ2-1; D is unresolved. The sequenced fragment ends 3 residues before the CDR3 boundary, so the rest is inferred from the germline J gene. V was cut by 2 bases and J by 0 bases, with 9 bases left in between. The CDR3 contains 15 residues. Germline V gives CDR1 SGHNT, CDR2 YYREEE (reference sequence).

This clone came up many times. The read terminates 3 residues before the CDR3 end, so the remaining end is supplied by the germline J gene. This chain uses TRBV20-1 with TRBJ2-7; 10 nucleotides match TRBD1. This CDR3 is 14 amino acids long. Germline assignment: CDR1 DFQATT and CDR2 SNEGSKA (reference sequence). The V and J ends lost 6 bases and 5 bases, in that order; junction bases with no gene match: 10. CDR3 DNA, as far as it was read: TGCAGTGCCGAACAGGGACAGGGGTCCGACGAG. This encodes CSAEQGQGSDE. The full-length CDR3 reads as CSAEQGQGSDEQYF.

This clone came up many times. The sequenced part of the CDR3 DNA is TGCAGTGCTAGGGACACTAACCAAGAGACC. This sequence encodes CSARDTNQET. The whole CDR3 sequence reads CSARDTNQETQYF. The rearrangement links TRBV20-1 to TRBJ2-5; D possibly corresponds to TRBD1 (5 bases). With the read ending 3 residues before the CDR3 end, the germline J gene is used to fill in that end. The CDR3 is 13 residues long. With 3 bases removed from V and 0 bases from J, the gap between germline ends came to 8 bases. The germline gives CDR1 DFQATT, CDR2 SNEGSKA (reference sequence).

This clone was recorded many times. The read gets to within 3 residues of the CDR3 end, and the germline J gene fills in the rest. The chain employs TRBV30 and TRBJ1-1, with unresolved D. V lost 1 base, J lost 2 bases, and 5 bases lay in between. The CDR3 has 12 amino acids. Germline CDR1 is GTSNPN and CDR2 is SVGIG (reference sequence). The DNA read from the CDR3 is TGTGCCTGGAGTGCAGGCAACACTGAA. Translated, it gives CAWSAGNTE. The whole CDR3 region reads CAWSAGNTEAFF.

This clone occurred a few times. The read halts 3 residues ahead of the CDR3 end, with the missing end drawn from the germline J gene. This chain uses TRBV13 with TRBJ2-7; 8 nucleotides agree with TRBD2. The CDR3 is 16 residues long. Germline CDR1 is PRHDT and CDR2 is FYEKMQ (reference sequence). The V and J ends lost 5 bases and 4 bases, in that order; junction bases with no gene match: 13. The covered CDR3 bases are TGTGCCAGCAGCCCCCGGTCTAGCGGGCTGACTTACGAG. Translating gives CASSPRSSGLTYE. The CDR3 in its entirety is CASSPRSSGLTYEQYF.

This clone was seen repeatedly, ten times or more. CDR3 bases read: TGCAGTGCTAGAGTGGGGGCGGGATACGAAGAGACC. This gives the protein CSARVGAGYEET. The complete CDR3 reads CSARVGAGYEETQYF. The chain uses TRBV20-1 and TRBJ2-5; the D gene could be TRBD1 or TRBD2 (6 bases each). The CDR3 end lies 3 residues beyond the end of the read and is filled in from the germline J gene. CDR3 length: 15 amino acids. Germline V gene sequence: CDR1 DFQATT, CDR2 SNEGSKA (reference sequence). V was clipped by 1 base and J by 3 bases, with 15 bases between them.

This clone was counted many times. The CDR3 DNA, read in part, is TGTGCCAGCAGCCTCGTTTTAAGGGACGAG. Translation gives CASSLVLRDE. The full-length CDR3 reads as CASSLVLRDEQYF. The chain is built from TRBV4-2 and TRBJ2-7, with D unresolved. The CDR3 end is not reached by the read, which stops 3 residues before it; the germline J gene fills it in. Germline lookup yields CDR1 LGHNA and CDR2 YNFKEQ. The CDR3 consists of 13 residues. Trimming left V 4 bases short and J 5 bases short, with 12 bases between.

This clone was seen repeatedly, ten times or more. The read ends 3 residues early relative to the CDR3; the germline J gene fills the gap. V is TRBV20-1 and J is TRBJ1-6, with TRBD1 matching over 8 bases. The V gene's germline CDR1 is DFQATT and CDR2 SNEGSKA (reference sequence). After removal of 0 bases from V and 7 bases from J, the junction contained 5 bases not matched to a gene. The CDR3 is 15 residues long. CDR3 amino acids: CSARDRRGLNSPLHF. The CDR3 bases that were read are TGCAGTGCTAGAGATCGCAGGGGGCTCAATTCACCC.

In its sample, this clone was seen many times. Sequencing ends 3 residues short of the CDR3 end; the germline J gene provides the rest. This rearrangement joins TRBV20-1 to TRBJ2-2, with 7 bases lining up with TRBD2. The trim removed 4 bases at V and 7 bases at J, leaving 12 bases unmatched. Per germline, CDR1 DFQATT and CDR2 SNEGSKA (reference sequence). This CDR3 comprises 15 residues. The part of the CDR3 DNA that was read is TGCAGTGCTACCGTGGGGCTAGCGGTTGGCGGGGAG. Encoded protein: CSATVGLAVGGE. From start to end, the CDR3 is CSATVGLAVGGELFF.

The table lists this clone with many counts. The chain's CDR3 is CSAKTFRGNTEAFF. The CDR3 DNA, read in part, is TGCAGTGCCAAGACCTTCAGGGGGAACACTGAA. The J gene is TRBJ1-1, the V gene TRBV20-1; tentative D call: TRBD1 (6 bases). The CDR3 end is not reached by the read, which stops 3 residues before it; the germline J gene fills it in. The V end was cut by 6 bases, the J end by 1 base, with 15 bases between. This CDR3 has 14 amino acids. In germline, CDR1 is DFQATT, CDR2 SNEGSKA (reference sequence).

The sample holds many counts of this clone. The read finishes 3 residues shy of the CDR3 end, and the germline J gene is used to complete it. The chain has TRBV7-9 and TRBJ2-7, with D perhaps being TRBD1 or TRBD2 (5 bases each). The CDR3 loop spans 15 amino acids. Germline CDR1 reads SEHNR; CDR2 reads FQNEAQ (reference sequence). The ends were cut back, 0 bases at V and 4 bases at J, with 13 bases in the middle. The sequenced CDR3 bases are TGTGCCAGCAGCTTAGCCGGAGGACAATCTTACGAG. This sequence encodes CASSLAGGQSYE. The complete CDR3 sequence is CASSLAGGQSYEQYF.